The 15 T cell receptor beta chains below come from one sample, sequenced in a study of tumor and adjacent non-tumor tissue in lung cancer (dated 2018 in TCRdb). The library was produced with multiplex PCR. Instrument used: Illumina HiSeq 2500. TCRbeta libraries were constructed through three rounds of nested PCR with primers (Table S4) according to protocols modified from ARM-PCR. Using fastp at Q25 and MiXCR, TCRdb reprocessed the public reads and kept productive beta chains. CDR3 protein duplicates are merged, each entry listing the most common genes and DNA. Present in this sample are roughly 220,000 distinct CDR3 sequences, about 71% of which were seen just once. The ten largest clones capture approximately 25% of the sample. Bulk unsorted tissue served as the source for RNA extraction, and RNA quality was assessed using a NanoDrop ND-1000 and an Agilent 2100. The specimen sequenced was lung tumor tissue. These TCRs come from a man between 60 and 70 years old with non-small cell lung cancer.

The chain links TRBV5-4 to TRBJ2-1; D tentatively fits TRBD1 or TRBD2 (5 bases each). The CDR3 contains 16 residues. CDR1 SGHNT and CDR2 YYREEE come from the germline V gene (reference sequence). The CDR3 DNA sequence: TGTATCAGCAGCTTGTTAGGGACCTTCCCCTACAATGAGCAGTTCTTC. It codes for CISSLLGTFPYNEQFF. The whole variable domain, filled in from reference TRBV5-4 and TRBJ2-1, reads ETGVTQSPTHLIKTRGQQVTLRCSSQSGHNTVSWYQQALGQGPQFIFQYYREEENGRGNFPPRFSGLQFPNYSSELNVNALELDDSALYLCISSLLGTFPYNEQFFGPGTRLTVL.

Concerning this clonotype itself: This may come from a read error, since a much larger clone is one base off. This chain joins TRBV29-1 and TRBJ1-4; no definite D call. The V end was cut by 7 bases, the J end by 7 bases, with 16 bases between. This CDR3 contains 13 residues. Germline V gives CDR1 SQVTM, CDR2 ANQGSEA. CDR3 amino acids: CSAVFNLGEKLFF. The CDR3 nucleotides are TGCAGCGCTGTATTTAATTTGGGTGAAAAACTGTTTTTT.

This clonotype was detected a few times. The germline gene is not matched at one end of the junction; a read error may be the cause. The rearrangement uses TRBV11-2 and TRBJ2-2; tentative D call: TRBD2 (6 bases). Germline V CDR1 and CDR2: SGHAT, FQNNGV. The CDR3 extends over 14 amino acids. The CDR3 region has the DNA TGTGCCAGCAGCGGGTTTCCAGGGACCGGGGGGCTGTTTTTT. It is translated as CASSGFPGTGGLFF.

Concerning this clonotype itself: As the CDR3 is not closed by the conserved phenylalanine or tryptophan, this likely results from a read error. The V gene is TRBV20-1, the J gene TRBJ2-1, with TRBD2 matching 7 bases. Germline values: CDR1 DFQATT, CDR2 SNEGSKA (reference sequence). The CDR3 contains 15 residues. The CDR3 DNA is TGTAGTGCTGAATCACTAGCGCACTCCTATAACGAGCAGTTCTTA. It specifies CSAESLAHSYNEQFL.

Of note for this clonotype: Because it lacks the conserved phenylalanine or tryptophan at the end, this CDR3 is likely a read error. This chain joins TRBV11-1 and TRBJ2-1, with TRBD2 identical over 11 bases. Germline V gene data show CDR1 as SGHAT and CDR2 as FQDESV (reference sequence). The CDR3 runs to 17 residues. CDR3 amino acids: CASSISRLAGGNNGQFL. DNA of the CDR3: TGTGCCAGCAGCATATCTCGGCTAGCGGGAGGCAACAATGGGCAGTTCTTA.

Comment on this clonotype: A much larger clone differs from this one at a single base, so this may be a read error. The chain combines TRBV6-2 or TRBV6-3 with TRBJ2-1, with a tentative D call TRBD1 (6 bases). Trimming removed 11 bases at V and 8 bases at J, with 25 bases between. Germline V gives CDR1 MNHEY, CDR2 SVGEGT. The CDR3 sequence is 15 residues long. The CDR3, as DNA: TGTGCCGGAACCCCAGCGTGGGGGCAGGTGGATGAGCAGTTCTTC. Translation gives CAGTPAWGQVDEQFF.

Remarks on this clonotype: One end of the junction varies from germline; a read error may be responsible. This rearrangement joins TRBV11-1 to TRBJ2-1, with TRBD2 matching 11 bases. CDR1 is SGHAT and CDR2 is FQDESV in the germline V gene (reference sequence). The CDR3 consists of 17 residues. The CDR3 spells CASSLSRLAGGNNGQLF. The CDR3 region has the DNA TGTGCCAGTAGCTTATCTCGGCTAGCGGGAGGCAACAATGGGCAGTTGTTC.

There are a few counts of this clonotype. The chain couples TRBV6-2 or TRBV6-3 to TRBJ1-5, with 7 bases lining up with TRBD1. In germline, CDR1 is MNHEY, CDR2 SVGEGT. Losses at the gene ends were 7 bases for V and 2 bases for J; bases not matched to a gene: 2. This CDR3 is 13 amino acids long. CDR3 bases: TGTGCCAGCACCGGGACAGGCAATCAGCCCCAGCATTTT. This sequence encodes CASTGTGNQPQHF.

The chain is built from TRBV29-1 and TRBJ2-1, with D possibly being TRBD1 (6 bases). There are 14 residues in the CDR3. V was pared by 6 bases and J by 13 bases, with 25 bases between. Germline V gene sequence: CDR1 SQVTM, CDR2 ANQGSEA. CDR3 region: CSVYRKGRGWEQFF. The CDR3 DNA follows: TGCAGCGTCTACCGGAAGGGCAGGGGTTGGGAACAGTTCTTC.

This clonotype was detected once. One end of the junction fails to match germline, which may point to a read error. J is TRBJ2-5 and V is TRBV29-1, with D perhaps TRBD2 (6 bases). The CDR3 covers 16 residues. Germline loops: CDR1 SQVTM, CDR2 ANQGSEA. The CDR3 loop reads CIVEDLGWAGQETQYF. CDR3 in DNA: TGCATCGTTGAAGATCTTGGATGGGCGGGACAAGAGACCCAGTACTTC.

CDR3 protein: CASSPGRSLNQPQHF. CDR3 DNA: TGTGCCAGCAGTCCCGGACGGTCTCTCAATCAGCCCCAGCATTTT. The rearrangement joins TRBV12-3 or TRBV12-4 to TRBJ1-5; D not certain. Trimming removed 5 bases at V and 3 bases at J, with 14 bases between. CDR3 length equals 15 residues.

With respect to this clonotype: This may stem from a read error, because a much larger clone lies one nucleotide away. The chain recombines TRBV12-3 or TRBV12-4 with TRBJ1-2, with D possibly being TRBD1 (5 bases). The CDR3 has 15 amino acids. The CDR3 coding sequence is TGTGCCAGCAGTTTCGGACGCGAAAGGGGCTATGGCTACGCCTTC. Translating it yields CASSFGRERGYGYAF.

This clonotype has at least ten counts. This chain uses TRBV12-3 or TRBV12-4 with TRBJ1-5; D not certain. V lost 2 bases to trimming and J lost 7 bases, with 6 bases between them. The CDR3 runs to 12 residues. DNA for the CDR3: TGTGCCAGCAGTTTAAAGTGGCAGCCCCAGCATTTT. Translated, it gives CASSLKWQPQHF.

This clonotype was detected ten times or more. This chain links TRBV11-3 with TRBJ2-2; TRBD1 matches at 9 bases. The germline CDR1 and CDR2 sequences are SGHNT and YENEEA. V lost 5 bases, J lost 13 bases, and 5 bases stayed unmatched. The CDR3 is made up of 12 amino acids. DNA of the CDR3: TGTGCCAGCAGCCGAGGGACAGGGATGCTGTTTTTT. Protein product: CASSRGTGMLFF.

A note on this clonotype: The conserved closing phenylalanine or tryptophan is absent in this CDR3, likely reflecting a read error. V and J are TRBV29-1 and TRBJ2-7; the match to TRBD1 covers 9 bases. Trimming at V came to 7 bases and at J to 6 bases, leaving 10 bases not matched to a gene. Looked up from germline, CDR1 is SQVTM and CDR2 is ANQGSEA. CDR3 length: 13 amino acids. The CDR3 spells CSATWDRVREQYL. CDR3 coding DNA: TGCAGCGCCACCTGGGACAGGGTTCGCGAGCAGTACTTA.